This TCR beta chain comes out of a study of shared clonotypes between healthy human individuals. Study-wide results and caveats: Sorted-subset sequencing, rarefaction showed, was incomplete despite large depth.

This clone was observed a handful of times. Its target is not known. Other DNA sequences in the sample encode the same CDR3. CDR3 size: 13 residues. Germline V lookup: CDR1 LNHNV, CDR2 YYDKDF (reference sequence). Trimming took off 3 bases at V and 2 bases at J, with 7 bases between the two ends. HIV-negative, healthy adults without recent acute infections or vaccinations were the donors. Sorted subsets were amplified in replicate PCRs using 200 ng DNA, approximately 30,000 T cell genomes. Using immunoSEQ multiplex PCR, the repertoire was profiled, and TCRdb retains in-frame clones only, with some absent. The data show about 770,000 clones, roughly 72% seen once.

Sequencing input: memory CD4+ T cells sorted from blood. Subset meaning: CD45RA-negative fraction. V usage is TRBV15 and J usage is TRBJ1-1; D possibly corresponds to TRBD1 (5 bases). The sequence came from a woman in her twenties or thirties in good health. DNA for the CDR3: TGTGCCACCAGCAGGAGGGGAAACACTGAAGCTTTCTTT. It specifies CATSRRGNTEAFF.